Listed here are 4 T cell receptor beta chains from one sample, sequenced in a study of T cells in Graves' hyperthyroidism and ophthalmopathy (dated by TCRdb to between 2017 and 2020). The library was generated by multiplex PCR. Sequencing was performed on an Illumina HiSeq 2000. The TCR beta CDR3 regions were amplified from the RNA transcripts. For the first round of RT-PCR on the TCR CDR3, the HTBI primer set was used together with the Qiagen OneStep RT-PCR kit. TCRdb reran the public reads through fastp at Q25 and MiXCR, keeping productive beta chains. Every entry covers one CDR3 protein and lists the most common genes and DNA from its rows. For this sample there are around 500,000 distinct CDR3 sequences; about 16% appear just once. The ten largest clonotypes hold 29% of the sample. Material for sequencing was blood. The receptors come from a woman in her thirties with Graves' ophthalmopathy.

This clonotype has just a few counts. The chain carries TRBV5-1 and TRBJ2-7, with TRBD1 matching over 8 bases. This CDR3 is 14 amino acids long. J was trimmed by 5 bases and V by 2 bases; bases with no gene match: 6. Germline assignment: CDR1 SGHRS and CDR2 YFSETQ. Here the CDR3 reads CASSFLGQENEQYF. Here the CDR3 DNA reads TGCGCCAGCAGCTTCTTGGGACAGGAGAACGAGCAGTACTTC.

This clonotype occurred a few times. The chain carries TRBV10-1 and TRBJ2-5; 10 positions match TRBD2. The CDR3 totals 15 residues. The V gene end was trimmed by 4 bases and the J gene end by 4 bases; junction bases not matched to a gene: 6. Germline V gene lookup returns CDR1 WNHNN and CDR2 SYGVQD (reference sequence). The CDR3, as DNA: TGCGCCAGCAGTGGAGCGGGAGGGCCCTCAGAGACCCAGTACTTC. This codes for CASSGAGGPSETQYF.

In its sample, this clonotype was seen many times. The limits of the CDR3 on the DNA are not certain, so only TCRdb's listed CDR3 is given. The chain recombines TRBV7-2 with TRBJ2-5; TRBD1, the D gene given by the table, was not confirmed from the DNA. Germline CDR1 reads SGHTA; CDR2 reads FQGNSA. The CDR3 sequence runs 15 residues, both termini included. CDR3 loop: CASSLVGAGTIEKYF.

This clonotype was picked up many times. The J gene is TRBJ2-7, the V gene TRBV6-1; 10 positions agree with TRBD1. V shed 7 bases, J shed 5 bases, and the junction held 11 bases outside the gene matches. Germline V lookup: CDR1 MNHNS, CDR2 SASEGT. The CDR3 totals 15 residues. The CDR3 sequence: CASIARDRGRNEQYF. CDR3 in DNA: TGTGCCAGCATCGCACGAGACAGGGGGCGGAACGAGCAGTACTTC.